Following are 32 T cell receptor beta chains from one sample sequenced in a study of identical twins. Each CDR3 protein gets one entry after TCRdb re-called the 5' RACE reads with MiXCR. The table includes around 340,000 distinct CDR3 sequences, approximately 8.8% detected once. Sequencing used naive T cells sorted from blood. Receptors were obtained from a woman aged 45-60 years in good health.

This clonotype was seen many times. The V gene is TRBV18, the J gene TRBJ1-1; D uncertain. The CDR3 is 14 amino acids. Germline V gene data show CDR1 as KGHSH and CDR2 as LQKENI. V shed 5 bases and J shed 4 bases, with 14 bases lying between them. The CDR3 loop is CASSEGSAGTEAFF. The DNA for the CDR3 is TGTGCCAGCTCAGAGGGAAGTGCTGGCACTGAAGCTTTCTTT.

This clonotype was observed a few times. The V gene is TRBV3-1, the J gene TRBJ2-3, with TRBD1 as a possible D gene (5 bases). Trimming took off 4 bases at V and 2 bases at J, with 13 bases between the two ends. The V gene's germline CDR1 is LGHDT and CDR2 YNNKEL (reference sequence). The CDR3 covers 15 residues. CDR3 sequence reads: CASSLIQGTTDTQYF. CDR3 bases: TGTGCCAGCAGCCTTATCCAGGGTACCACAGATACGCAGTATTTT.

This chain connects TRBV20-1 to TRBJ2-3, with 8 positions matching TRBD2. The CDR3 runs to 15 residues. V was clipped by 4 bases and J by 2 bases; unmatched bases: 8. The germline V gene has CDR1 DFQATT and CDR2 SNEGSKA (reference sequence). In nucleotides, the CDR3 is TGCAGTGCTAAAGGAAAGCGGGAGAACACAGATACGCAGTATTTT. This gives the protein CSAKGKRENTDTQYF.

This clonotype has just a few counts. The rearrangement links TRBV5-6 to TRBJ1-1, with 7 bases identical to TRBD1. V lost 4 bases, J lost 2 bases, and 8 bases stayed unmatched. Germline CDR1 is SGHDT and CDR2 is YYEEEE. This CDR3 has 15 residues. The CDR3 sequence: CASSPRDRLNTEAFF. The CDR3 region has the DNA TGTGCCAGCAGCCCCCGGGACAGACTAAACACTGAAGCTTTCTTT.

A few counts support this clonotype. This CDR3 reads CASSTEGTGGYSPLHF. The CDR3 DNA sequence: TGCGCCAGCAGCACGGAGGGGACAGGGGGTTACTCACCCCTCCACTTT. The genes are TRBV5-1 and TRBJ1-6; TRBD1 aligns across 11 bases. The CDR3 covers 16 residues. The V segment lost 4 bases and the J segment 10 bases; nucleotides outside the gene matches: 10. From germline, CDR1 is SGHRS and CDR2 YFSETQ.

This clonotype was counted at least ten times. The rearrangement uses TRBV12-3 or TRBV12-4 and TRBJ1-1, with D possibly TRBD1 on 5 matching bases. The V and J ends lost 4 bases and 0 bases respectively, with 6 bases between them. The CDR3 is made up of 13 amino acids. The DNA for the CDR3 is TGTGCCAGCAGTTCCAGGGTGAACACTGAAGCTTTCTTT. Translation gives CASSSRVNTEAFF.

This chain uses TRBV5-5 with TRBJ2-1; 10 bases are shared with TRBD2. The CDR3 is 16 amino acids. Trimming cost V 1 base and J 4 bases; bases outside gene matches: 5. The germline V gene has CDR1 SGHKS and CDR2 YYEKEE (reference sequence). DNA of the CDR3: TGTGCCAGCAGCTTGACCGGGACTAGCGTATACAATGAGCAGTTCTTC. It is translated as CASSLTGTSVYNEQFF.

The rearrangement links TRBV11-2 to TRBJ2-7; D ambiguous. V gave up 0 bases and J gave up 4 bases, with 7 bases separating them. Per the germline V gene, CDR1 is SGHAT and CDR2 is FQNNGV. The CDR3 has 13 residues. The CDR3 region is CASSLDLGYEQYV. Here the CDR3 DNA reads TGTGCCAGCAGCTTAGATCTTGGATACGAGCAGTACGTC.

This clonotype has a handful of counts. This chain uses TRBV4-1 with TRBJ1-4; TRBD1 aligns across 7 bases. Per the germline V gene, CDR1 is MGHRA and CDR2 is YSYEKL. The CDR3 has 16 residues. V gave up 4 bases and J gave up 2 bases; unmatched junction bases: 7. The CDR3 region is CASSPDRARTNEKLFF. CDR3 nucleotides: TGCGCCAGCAGCCCAGACAGGGCGAGGACTAATGAAAAACTGTTTTTT.

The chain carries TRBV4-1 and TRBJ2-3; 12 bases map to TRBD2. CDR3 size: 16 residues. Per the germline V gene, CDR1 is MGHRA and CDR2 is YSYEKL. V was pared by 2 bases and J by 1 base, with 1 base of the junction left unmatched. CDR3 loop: CASSQRTSGGTDTQYF. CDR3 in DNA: TGCGCCAGCAGCCAAAGGACTAGCGGGGGCACAGATACGCAGTATTTT.

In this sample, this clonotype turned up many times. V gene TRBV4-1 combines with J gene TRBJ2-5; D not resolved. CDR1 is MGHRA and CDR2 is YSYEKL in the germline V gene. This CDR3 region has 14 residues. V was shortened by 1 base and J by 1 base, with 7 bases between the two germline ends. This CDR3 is CASSQVGSQETQYF. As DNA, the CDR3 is TGCGCCAGCAGCCAAGTGGGCTCCCAAGAGACCCAGTACTTC.

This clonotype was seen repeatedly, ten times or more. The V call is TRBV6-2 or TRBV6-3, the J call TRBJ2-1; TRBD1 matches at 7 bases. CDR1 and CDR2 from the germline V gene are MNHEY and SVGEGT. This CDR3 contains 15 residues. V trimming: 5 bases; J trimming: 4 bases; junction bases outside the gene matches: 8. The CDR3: CASSDRQGPYNEQFF. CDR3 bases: TGTGCCAGCAGTGATCGACAGGGACCATACAATGAGCAGTTCTTC.

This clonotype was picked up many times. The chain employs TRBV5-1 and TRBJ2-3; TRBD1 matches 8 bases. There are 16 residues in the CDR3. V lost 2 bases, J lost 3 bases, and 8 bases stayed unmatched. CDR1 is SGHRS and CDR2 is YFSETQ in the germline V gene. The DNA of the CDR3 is TGCGCCAGCAGCTTTGGCAGGGGGCTTGGGACAGATACGCAGTATTTT. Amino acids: CASSFGRGLGTDTQYF.

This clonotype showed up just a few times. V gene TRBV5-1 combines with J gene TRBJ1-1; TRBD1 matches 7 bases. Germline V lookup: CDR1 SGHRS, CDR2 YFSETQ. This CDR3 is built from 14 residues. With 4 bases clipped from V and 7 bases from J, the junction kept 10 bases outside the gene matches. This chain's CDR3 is CASSPPDRQGEAFF. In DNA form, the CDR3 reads TGCGCCAGCAGCCCGCCGGACAGGCAAGGTGAAGCTTTCTTT.

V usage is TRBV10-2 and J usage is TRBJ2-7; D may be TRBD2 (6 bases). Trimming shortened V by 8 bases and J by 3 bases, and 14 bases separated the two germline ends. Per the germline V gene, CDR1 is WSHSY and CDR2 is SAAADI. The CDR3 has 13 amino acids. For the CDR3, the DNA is TGCGCCAGCTCTCGGGAGCTCAGCTACGAGCAGTACGTC. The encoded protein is CASSRELSYEQYV.

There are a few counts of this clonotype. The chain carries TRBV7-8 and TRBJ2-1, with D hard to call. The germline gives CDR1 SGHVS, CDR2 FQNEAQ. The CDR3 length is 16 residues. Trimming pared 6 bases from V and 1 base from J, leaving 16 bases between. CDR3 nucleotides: TGTGCCAGCAGTTATCGGGCGGTCGCTTCCTACAATGAGCAGTTCTTC. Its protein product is CASSYRAVASYNEQFF.

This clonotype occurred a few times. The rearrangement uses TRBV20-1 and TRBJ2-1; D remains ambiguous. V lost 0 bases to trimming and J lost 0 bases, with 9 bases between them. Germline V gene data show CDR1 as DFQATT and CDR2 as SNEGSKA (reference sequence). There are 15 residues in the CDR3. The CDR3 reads CSARDRDVSYNEQFF. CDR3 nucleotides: TGCAGTGCTAGAGACCGAGACGTCTCCTACAATGAGCAGTTCTTC.

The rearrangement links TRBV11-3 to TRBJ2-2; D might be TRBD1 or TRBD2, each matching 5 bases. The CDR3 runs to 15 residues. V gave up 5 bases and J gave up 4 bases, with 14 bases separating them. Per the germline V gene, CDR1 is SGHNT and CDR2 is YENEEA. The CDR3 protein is CASSPGPSGTGELFF. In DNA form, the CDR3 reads TGTGCCAGCAGCCCGGGGCCGTCAGGCACCGGGGAGCTGTTTTTT.

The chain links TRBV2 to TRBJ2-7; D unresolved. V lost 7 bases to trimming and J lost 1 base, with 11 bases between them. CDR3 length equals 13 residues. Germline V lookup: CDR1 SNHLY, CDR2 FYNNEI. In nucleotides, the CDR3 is TGTGCCAGCAAGCCGAATCTTTCCTACGAGCAGTACTTC. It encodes CASKPNLSYEQYF.

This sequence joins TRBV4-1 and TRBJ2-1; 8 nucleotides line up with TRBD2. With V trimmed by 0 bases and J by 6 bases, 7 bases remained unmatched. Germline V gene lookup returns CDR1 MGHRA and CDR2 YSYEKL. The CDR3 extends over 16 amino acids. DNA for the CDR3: TGCGCCAGCAGCCAAGAGGTTAGCGGGAAAATCAATGAGCAGTTCTTC. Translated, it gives CASSQEVSGKINEQFF.

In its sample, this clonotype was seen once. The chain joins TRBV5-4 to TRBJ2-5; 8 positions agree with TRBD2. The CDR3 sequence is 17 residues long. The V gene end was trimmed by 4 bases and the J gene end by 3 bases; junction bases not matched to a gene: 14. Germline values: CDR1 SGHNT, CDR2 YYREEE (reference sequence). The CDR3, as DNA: TGTGCCAGCAGCCCGGGGGGGCTAGCGAGTAAAAAAGAGACCCAGTACTTC. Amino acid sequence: CASSPGGLASKKETQYF. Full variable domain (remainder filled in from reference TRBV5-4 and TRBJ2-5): ETGVTQSPTHLIKTRGQQVTLRCSSQSGHNTVSWYQQALGQGPQFIFQYYREEENGRGNFPPRFSGLQFPNYSSELNVNALELDDSALYLCASSPGGLASKKETQYFGPGTRLLVL.

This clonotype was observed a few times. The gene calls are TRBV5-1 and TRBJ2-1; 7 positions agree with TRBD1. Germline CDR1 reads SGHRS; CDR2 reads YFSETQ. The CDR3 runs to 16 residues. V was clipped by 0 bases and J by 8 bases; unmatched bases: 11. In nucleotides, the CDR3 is TGCGCCAGCAGCTTGGGGATCGGGACAGACGCCCATGAGCAGTTCTTC. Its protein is CASSLGIGTDAHEQFF.

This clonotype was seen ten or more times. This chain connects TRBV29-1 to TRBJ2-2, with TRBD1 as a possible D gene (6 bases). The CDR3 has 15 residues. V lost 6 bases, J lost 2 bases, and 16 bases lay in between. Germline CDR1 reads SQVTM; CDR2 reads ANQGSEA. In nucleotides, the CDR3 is TGCAGCGTAGAGCACACAGGGAAAAACACCGGGGAGCTGTTTTTT. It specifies CSVEHTGKNTGELFF.

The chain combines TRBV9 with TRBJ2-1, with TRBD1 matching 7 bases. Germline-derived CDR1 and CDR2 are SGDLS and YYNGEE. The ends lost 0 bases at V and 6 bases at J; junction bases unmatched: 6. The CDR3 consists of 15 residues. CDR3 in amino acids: CASSVGTQGSNEQFF. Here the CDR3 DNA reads TGTGCCAGCAGCGTAGGGACACAGGGGAGCAATGAGCAGTTCTTC.

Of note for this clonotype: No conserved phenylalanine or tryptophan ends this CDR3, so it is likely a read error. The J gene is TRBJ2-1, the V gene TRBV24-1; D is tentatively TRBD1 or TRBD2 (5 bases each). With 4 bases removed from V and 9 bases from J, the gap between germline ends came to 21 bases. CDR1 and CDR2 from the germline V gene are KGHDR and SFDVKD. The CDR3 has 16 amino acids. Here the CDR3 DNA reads TGTGCCACCAGTGACCCGTTTCGGGGCTTGGAAGGTGAGCAGTTCTGC. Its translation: CATSDPFRGLEGEQFC.

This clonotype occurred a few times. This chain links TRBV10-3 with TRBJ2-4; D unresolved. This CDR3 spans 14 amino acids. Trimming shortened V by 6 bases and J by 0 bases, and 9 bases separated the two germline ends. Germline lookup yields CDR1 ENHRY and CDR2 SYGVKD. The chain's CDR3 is CAISAEVAKNIQYF. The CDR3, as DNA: TGTGCCATCAGCGCCGAAGTAGCCAAAAACATTCAGTACTTC.

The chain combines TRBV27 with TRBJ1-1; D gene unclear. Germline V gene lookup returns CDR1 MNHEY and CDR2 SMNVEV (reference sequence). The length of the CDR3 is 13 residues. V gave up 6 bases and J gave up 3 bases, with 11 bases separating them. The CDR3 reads CASRPTGDTEAFF. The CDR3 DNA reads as TGTGCCAGCAGGCCGACTGGGGACACTGAAGCTTTCTTT.

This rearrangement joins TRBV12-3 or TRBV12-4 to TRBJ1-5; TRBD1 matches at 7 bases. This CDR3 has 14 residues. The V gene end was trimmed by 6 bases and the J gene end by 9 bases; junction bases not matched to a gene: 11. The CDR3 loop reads CASSLGQVGLPQHF. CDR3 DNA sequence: TGTGCCAGCAGCCTCGGACAGGTCGGTTTGCCCCAGCATTTT.

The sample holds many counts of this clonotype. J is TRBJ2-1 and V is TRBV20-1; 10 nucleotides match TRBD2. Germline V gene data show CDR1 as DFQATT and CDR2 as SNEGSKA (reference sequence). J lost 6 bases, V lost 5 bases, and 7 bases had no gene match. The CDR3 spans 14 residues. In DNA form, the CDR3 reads TGCAGTGCTGAAGAACTAGCGGGACCCAATGAGCAGTTCTTC. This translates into CSAEELAGPNEQFF.

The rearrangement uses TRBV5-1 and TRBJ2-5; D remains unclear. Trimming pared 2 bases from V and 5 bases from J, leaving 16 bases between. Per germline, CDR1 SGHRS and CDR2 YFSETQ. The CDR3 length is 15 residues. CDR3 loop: CASSFKSLGKETQYF. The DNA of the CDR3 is TGCGCCAGCAGCTTCAAGTCATTAGGCAAGGAGACCCAGTACTTC.

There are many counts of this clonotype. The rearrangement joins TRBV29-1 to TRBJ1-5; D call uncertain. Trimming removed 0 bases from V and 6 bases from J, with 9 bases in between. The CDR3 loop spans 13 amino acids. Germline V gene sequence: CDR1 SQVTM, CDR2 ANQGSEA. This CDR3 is CSVEEMAGQPQHF. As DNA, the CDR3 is TGCAGCGTTGAAGAAATGGCGGGTCAGCCCCAGCATTTT.

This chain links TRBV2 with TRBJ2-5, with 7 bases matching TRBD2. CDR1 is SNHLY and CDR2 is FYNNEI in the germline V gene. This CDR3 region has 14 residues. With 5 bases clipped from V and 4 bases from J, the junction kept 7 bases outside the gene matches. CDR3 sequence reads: CASSPGLDTETQYF. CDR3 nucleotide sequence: TGTGCCAGCAGTCCCGGACTAGATACAGAGACCCAGTACTTC.